The entry below describes one T cell receptor beta chain. Which antigen it targets is not known. The sample holds no much larger clone one base away, and base qualities are not on file. From each donor, a single peripheral blood sample of approximately 0.11 L on average was drawn into heparinised tubes. A BD FACSAria II was used to sort naive, central memory, regulatory and stem cell-like memory CD4+ T cells with a panel that included CD45RO, CCR7, CD25, CD127, CD95 and CD27. A purity above 98% was achieved for all sorted populations. PBMCs were isolated immediately by Lymphoprep density gradient centrifugation and stained directly without culture. So that batch effects would be minimized, each experiment stained and sorted samples in pairs, pairing one healthy donor with one patient. This sample stems from a study of beta chain features in type 1 diabetes (dated by TCRdb to between 2018 and 2020). About the investigation overall: Mean age, gender distribution, total cell number and subset yield were not different between patients and healthy donors. Across all samples, some 99 million sorted cells were examined, and cell number per subset correlated strongly with RNA yield. Regulatory and stem cell-like memory subsets were isolated from only 8 patients and roughly eight healthy donors, whereas naive and central memory subsets came from all 28 donors. The study compared TCRB repertoires of sorted circulating CD4+ T cell subsets between recently diagnosed type 1 diabetes patients and matched healthy donors.

V is cut by 3 bases and J by 5 bases, and the space between the germline ends is 10 bases. The CDR1 and CDR2 encoded by the germline V gene are KGHSH and LQKENI. Including the terminal cysteine and phenylalanine, the CDR3 comprises 13 residues. Only the CDR3 DNA stays, 39 bases, in frame from base 1. Results the study describes overall, beyond this receptor: Fewer insertions and more nucleotide deletions at VDJ recombination sites were observed in patients with type 1 diabetes, implying thymic rearrangement abnormalities. Shorter templates might have been favored by PCR, but patient and control samples were amplified and corrected together, so both groups would have been affected equally by any skew. A moderate but significant shortening of TCRB CDR3 length was observed in type 1 diabetes patients in all four CD4+ subsets. Because cDNA was sequenced instead of genomic DNA, highly expressing activated cells could be over-represented, though the groups showed no difference in activation or CD3 levels. Only small numbers of individuals were included in the HLA sub-analyses, which left unresolved whether HLA type had any influence on TCRB rearrangement. Naive, central memory and regulatory TCRB repertoires appeared to be more alike among patients than among healthy donors.

All of the isolated RNA was reverse transcribed with the High Capacity cDNA Reverse Transcription Kit, so expressed TCRB transcripts were sequenced. Naive, central memory and regulatory T cell samples underwent deep immunoSEQ sequencing, averaging around 3.7 million total reads per sample. Sorted cells were lysed in RLT buffer and RNA was extracted with DNase-treated RNeasy Micro or Mini kits, depending on cell number. Each cell subset was processed on its own to prevent cross-contamination, while patient and healthy donor samples were processed together. Using the immunoSEQ multiplex PCR, TCRB sequences were amplified from cDNA into 87-bp fragments spanning the CDR3 region. The amplicons were sequenced using the Illumina HiSeq platform. Under the source paper's analysis protocol: Synthetic template baselines were used to correct PCR bias computationally, reads within Hamming distance 2 were collapsed, and singletons that could not be merged were discarded. Reads were aligned to IMGT to assign V, D and J genes, CDR3 length, and insertions or deletions at six rearrangement sites. Within each subset, clonotype counts were normalized to sorted cell number, after which true diversity and Gini coefficients were computed with the tcR R package. Repertoire sharing was quantified using the overlap coefficient calculated on TCRB nucleotide sequences. The source is immuneACCESS, and TCRdb retained only in-frame sequences with V and J called. Part of the clones is not carried over; for the studies checked, unresolved V genes explain less than half of this, and the remainder is unexplained. For V, J and clone size, that table is used; D and trimming come from the DNA. The sample table contains about 160,000 clones; only one count was recorded for almost 8% of them. In total, the top ten clones hold approximately 0.54% of the sample.

The TCR was taken from a man aged 18 to 29 with type 1 diabetes. The sequenced sample was central memory CD4+ T cells from blood. The sequence is built from TRBV18 and TRBJ1-2; no D gene can be assigned with confidence. The DNA is TGTGCCAGCTCACCTGTCACAGAATATGGCTACACCTTC. This yields the protein CASSPVTEYGYTF.